The sequence of this T cell receptor (beta chain) was determined in a study of glioma-infiltrating T cells. General study findings and limits: Non-neoplastic patients had below-expected tissue-blood divergence, while all gliomas exceeded expectation.

TCR alpha and beta CDR3 regions were amplified from RNA using iRepertoire nested multiplex PCR. TCRdb redid the calling of the multiplex PCR reads with MiXCR, one entry per CDR3 protein. The sample comprises more than 110,000 distinct CDR3 sequences, around 40% of which are singletons, and over 15% rests with the top ten. Concerning this clonotype itself: Its specificity is not known.

From germline, CDR1 is MGHRA and CDR2 YSYEKL. V shed 0 bases and J shed 0 bases, with 9 bases lying between them. The CDR3 spans 16 residues. Source material: glioma tissue, nonneoplastic brain tissue, or PBMCs (not recorded which). V is TRBV4-1 and J is TRBJ1-3, with TRBD1 as a possible D gene (5 bases). The receptor was isolated from a human donor with low-grade glioma or glioblastoma, undergoing nonglioma brain surgery, or in good health (not recorded which). The CDR3 nucleotides are TGCGCCAGCAGCCAAGATGCAGGGAGCTCTGGAAACACCATATATTTT. Residues: CASSQDAGSSGNTIYF.